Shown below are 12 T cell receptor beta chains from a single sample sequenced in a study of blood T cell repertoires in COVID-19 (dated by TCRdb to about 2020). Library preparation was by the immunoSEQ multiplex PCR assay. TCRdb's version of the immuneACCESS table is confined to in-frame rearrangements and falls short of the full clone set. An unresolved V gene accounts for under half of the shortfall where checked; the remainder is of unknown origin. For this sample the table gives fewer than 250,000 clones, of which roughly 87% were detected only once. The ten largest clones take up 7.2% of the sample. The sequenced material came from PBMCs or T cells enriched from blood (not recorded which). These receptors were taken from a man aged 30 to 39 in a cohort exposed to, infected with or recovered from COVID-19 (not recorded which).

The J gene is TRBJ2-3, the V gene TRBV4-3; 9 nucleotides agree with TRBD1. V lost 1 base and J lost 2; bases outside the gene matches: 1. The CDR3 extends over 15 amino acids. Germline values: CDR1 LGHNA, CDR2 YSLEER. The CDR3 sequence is CASSQGDRVTDTQYF. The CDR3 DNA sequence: TGCGCCAGCAGCCAAGGGGACAGGGTCACAGATACGCAGTATTTT.

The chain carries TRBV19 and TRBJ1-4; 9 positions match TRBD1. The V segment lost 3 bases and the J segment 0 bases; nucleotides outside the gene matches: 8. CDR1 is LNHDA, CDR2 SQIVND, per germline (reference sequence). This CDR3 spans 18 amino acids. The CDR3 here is CASSIYRGRGPTNEKLFF. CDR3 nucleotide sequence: TGTGCCAGTAGTATTTACAGGGGGCGCGGTCCAACTAATGAAAAACTGTTTTTT.

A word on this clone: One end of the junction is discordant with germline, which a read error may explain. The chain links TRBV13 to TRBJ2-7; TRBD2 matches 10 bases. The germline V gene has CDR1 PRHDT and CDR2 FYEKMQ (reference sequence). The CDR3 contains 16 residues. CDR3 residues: CASSVGRLAGTYEQYF. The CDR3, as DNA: TGTGCCAGCAGCGTAGGGAGACTAGCGGGCACTTACGAGCAGTACTTC.

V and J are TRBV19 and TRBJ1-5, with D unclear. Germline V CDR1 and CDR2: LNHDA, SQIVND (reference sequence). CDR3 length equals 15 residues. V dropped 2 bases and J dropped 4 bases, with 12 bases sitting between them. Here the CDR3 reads CASSIRRQLNQPQHF. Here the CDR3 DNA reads TGTGCCAGTAGTATAAGGAGGCAGCTAAATCAGCCCCAGCATTTT. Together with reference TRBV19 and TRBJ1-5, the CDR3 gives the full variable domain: DGGITQSPKYLFRKEGQNVTLSCEQNLNHDAMYWYRQDPGQGLRLIYYSQIVNDFQKGDIAEGYSVSREKKESFPLTVTSAQKNPTAFYLCASSIRRQLNQPQHFGDGTRLSIL.

The CDR3: CASSPQIAGGYNEQFF. As DNA, the CDR3 is TGTGCCAGCAGCCCCCAGATAGCGGGAGGATACAATGAGCAGTTCTTC. The chain combines TRBV7-2 with TRBJ2-1; 10 bases map to TRBD2. The V gene end was trimmed by 5 bases and the J gene end by 4 bases; junction bases not matched to a gene: 8. Germline V gives CDR1 SGHTA, CDR2 FQGNSA. The length of the CDR3 is 16 residues.

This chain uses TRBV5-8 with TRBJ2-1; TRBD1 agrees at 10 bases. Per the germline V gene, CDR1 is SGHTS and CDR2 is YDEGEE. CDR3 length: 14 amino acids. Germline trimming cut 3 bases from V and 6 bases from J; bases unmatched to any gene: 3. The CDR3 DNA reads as TGTGCCAGCAGCTGGGACAGGGGAGGCAATGAGCAGTTCTTC. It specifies CASSWDRGGNEQFF.

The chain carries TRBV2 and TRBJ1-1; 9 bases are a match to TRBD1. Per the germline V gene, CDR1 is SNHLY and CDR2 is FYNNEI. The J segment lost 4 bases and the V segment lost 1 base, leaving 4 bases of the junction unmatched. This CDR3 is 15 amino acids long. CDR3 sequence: CASSEEQTGGTEAFF. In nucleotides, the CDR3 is TGTGCCAGCAGTGAAGAGCAGACAGGGGGCACTGAAGCTTTCTTT.

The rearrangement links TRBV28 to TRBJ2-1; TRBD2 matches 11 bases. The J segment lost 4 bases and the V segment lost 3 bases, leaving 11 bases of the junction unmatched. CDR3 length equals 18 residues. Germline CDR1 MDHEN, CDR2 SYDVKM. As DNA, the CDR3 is TGTGCCAGCAGTTTTTCCGGGACTAGCGGATCCTTTTACAATGAGCAGTTCTTC. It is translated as CASSFSGTSGSFYNEQFF.

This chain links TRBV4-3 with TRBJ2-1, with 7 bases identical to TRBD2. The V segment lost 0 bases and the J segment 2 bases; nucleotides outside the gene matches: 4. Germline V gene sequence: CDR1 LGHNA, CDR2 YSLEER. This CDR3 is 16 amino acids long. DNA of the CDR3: TGCGCCAGCAGCCAAGATGCGGGAGTTACCTACAATGAGCAGTTCTTC. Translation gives CASSQDAGVTYNEQFF.

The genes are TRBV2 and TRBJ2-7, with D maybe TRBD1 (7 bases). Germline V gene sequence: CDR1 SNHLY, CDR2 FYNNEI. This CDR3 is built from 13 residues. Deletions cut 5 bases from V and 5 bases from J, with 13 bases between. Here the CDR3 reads CASSQGDWDEQYF. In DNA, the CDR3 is TGTGCCAGCAGTCAGGGGGACTGGGACGAGCAGTACTTC.

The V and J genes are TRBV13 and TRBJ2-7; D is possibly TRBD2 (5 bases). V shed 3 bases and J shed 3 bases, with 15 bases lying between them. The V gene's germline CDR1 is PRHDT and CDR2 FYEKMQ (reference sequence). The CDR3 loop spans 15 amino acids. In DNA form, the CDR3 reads TGTGCCAGCAGCTTGTCAGGAGGTAATCTCTACGAGCAGTACTTC. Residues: CASSLSGGNLYEQYF.

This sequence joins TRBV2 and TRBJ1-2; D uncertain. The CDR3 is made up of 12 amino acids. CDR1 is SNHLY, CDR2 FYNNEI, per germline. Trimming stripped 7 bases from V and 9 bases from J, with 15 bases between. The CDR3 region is CASNILTESYTF. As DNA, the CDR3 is TGTGCCAGCAACATACTAACGGAGAGCTACACCTTC. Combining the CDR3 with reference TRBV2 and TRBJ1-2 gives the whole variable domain EPEVTQTPSHQVTQMGQEVILRCVPISNHLYFYWYRQILGQKVEFLVSFYNNEISEKSEIFDDQFSVERPDGSNFTLKIRSTKLEDSAMYFCASNILTESYTFGSGTRLTVV.